This T cell receptor beta chain derives from a study of shared clonotypes between healthy human individuals. Trimming stripped 6 bases from V and 5 bases from J, with 14 bases between. There are 14 residues in the CDR3. From germline, CDR1 is LNHNV and CDR2 YYDKDF (reference sequence). It was CD45RO-negative cells, positively selected for CCR7, that made up naive CD8 cells, with terminally differentiated effector memory CD45RA+ cells excluded. Adult Caucasians living in Nashville, Tennessee made up all of the donors. About this clone itself: Its cognate antigen is unknown.

Assay: immunoSEQ multiplex PCR; the TCRdb copy retains only in-frame clones and omits some. Here the sample spans around 620,000 clones, approximately 95% being singletons. Points from the study as a whole: Apart from blood, nothing was sampled; tissue repertoires likely differ. Clonotype sharing levels among donors were expected to vary with sequencing depth. There were few donors, and this limited the genetic and exposure-history diversity represented.

Input material: naive CD8+ T cells sorted from blood. The source of this sequence is a woman in her twenties or thirties in good health. This chain joins TRBV15 and TRBJ1-5; possible D gene TRBD1, 5 bases. CDR3 nucleotide sequence: TGTGCCACCAGTAGCAGGGCCGGCGATCAGCCCCAGCATTTT. This sequence encodes CATSSRAGDQPQHF.